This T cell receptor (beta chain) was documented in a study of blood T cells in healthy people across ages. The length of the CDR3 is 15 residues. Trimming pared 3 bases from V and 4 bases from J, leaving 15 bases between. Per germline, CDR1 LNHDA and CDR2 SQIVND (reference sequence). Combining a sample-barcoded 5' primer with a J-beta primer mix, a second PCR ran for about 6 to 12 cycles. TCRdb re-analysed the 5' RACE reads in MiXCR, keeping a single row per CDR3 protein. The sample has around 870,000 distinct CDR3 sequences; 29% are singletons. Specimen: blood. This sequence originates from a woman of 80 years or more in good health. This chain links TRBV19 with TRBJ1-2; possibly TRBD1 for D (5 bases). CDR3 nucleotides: TGTGCCAGTAGTATTATAGGAGGGGAAGGCTATGGCTACACCTTC. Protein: CASSIIGGEGYGYTF. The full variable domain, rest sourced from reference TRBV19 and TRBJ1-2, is DGGITQSPKYLFRKEGQNVTLSCEQNLNHDAMYWYRQDPGQGLRLIYYSQIVNDFQKGDIAEGYSVSREKKESFPLTVTSAQKNPTAFYLCASSIIGGEGYGYTFGSGTRLTVV.